A single sample gave rise to the 11 T cell receptor beta chains below, sequenced in a study of cytomegalovirus exposure and HLA in healthy donors. PCR employed 60 Vbeta and 13 Jbeta primers. TCRdb's copy holds only in-frame clones and misses some; the assay was immunoSEQ multiplex PCR. The profile shows some 130,000 clones, just under 80% of them singletons. Specimen: PBMCs. These receptors were taken from a woman aged 40 to 49 in good health and CMV-seronegative.

The J gene is TRBJ2-1, the V gene TRBV5-1; 8 bases match TRBD2. Trimming cost V 5 bases and J 9 bases; bases outside gene matches: 7. CDR1 and CDR2 (germline): SGHRS, YFSETQ. The CDR3 sequence is 13 residues long. The CDR3 nucleotides read TGCGCCAGCAGTGATCCGGGAGGGCGTGAGCAGTTCTTC. Protein sequence: CASSDPGGREQFF.

This chain joins TRBV27 and TRBJ2-6; maybe TRBD1 (6 bases). V lost 4 bases and J 0 bases, leaving 13 bases between the germline ends. CDR1 and CDR2 from the germline V gene are MNHEY and SMNVEV (reference sequence). There are 17 residues in the CDR3. The chain's CDR3 is CASSSRQGSSGANVLTF. The CDR3 region has the DNA TGTGCCAGCAGTTCCCGCCAGGGGAGCTCTGGGGCCAACGTCCTGACTTTC.

V gene TRBV6-4 combines with J gene TRBJ1-1, with 9 bases identical to TRBD1. The germline CDR1 and CDR2 sequences are MRHNA and SNTAGT. Trimming at V came to 5 bases and at J to 3 bases, leaving 13 bases not matched to a gene. CDR3 length equals 17 residues. The CDR3 DNA reads TGTGCCAGCAGTCCGCCCGGGACAGGGTATCGGGACACTGAAGCTTTCTTT. Protein sequence: CASSPPGTGYRDTEAFF.

This clone was seen more than once but under ten times. This rearrangement joins TRBV6-5 to TRBJ1-1; unclear D gene. The CDR3 sequence is 15 residues long. Between the trimmed V and J ends, which lost 0 bases and 0 bases, there was a span of 8 bases. Germline CDR1 is MNHEY and CDR2 is SVGAGI. As DNA, the CDR3 is TGTGCCAGCAGTTACTCTTTACAGATGAACACTGAAGCTTTCTTT. Protein sequence: CASSYSLQMNTEAFF.

This chain joins TRBV7-2 and TRBJ1-6; maybe TRBD1 (5 bases). CDR1 and CDR2 from the germline V gene are SGHTA and FQGNSA. Deletions cut 1 base from V and 14 bases from J, with 12 bases between. This CDR3 region has 13 residues. CDR3 loop: CASSLGQGRTLHF. The CDR3 coding sequence is TGTGCCAGCAGCTTAGGGCAGGGTCGCACCCTCCACTTT. The full variable domain, rest sourced from reference TRBV7-2 and TRBJ1-6, is GAGVSQSPSNKVTEKGKDVELRCDPISGHTALYWYRQSLGQGLEFLIYFQGNSAPDKSGLPSDRFSAERTGGSVSTLTIQRTQQEDSAVYLCASSLGQGRTLHFGNGTRLTVT.

The genes are TRBV29-1 and TRBJ1-4; 9 nucleotides line up with TRBD1. Germline-derived CDR1 and CDR2 are SQVTM and ANQGSEA. The V segment lost 5 bases and the J segment 0 bases; nucleotides outside the gene matches: 7. This CDR3 has 16 residues. The CDR3 is CSVFGQGTATNEKLFF. The CDR3 DNA reads as TGCAGCGTTTTTGGACAGGGGACTGCAACTAATGAAAAACTGTTTTTT. The entire variable domain, with the rest obtained from reference TRBV29-1 and TRBJ1-4, is as follows: SAVISQKPSRDICQRGTSLTIQCQVDSQVTMMFWYRQQPGQSLTLIATANQGSEATYESGFVIDKFPISRPNLTFSTLTVSNMSPEDSSIYLCSVFGQGTATNEKLFFGSGTQLSVL.

The genes are TRBV19 and TRBJ2-6; the D is unclear. The V end lost 3 bases, the J end lost 2 bases, and 11 bases lay between the germline ends. Germline V gene sequence: CDR1 LNHDA, CDR2 SQIVND (reference sequence). CDR3 length: 16 amino acids. DNA of the CDR3: TGTGCCAGTAGTATCATCAGAGAGGCTGGGGCCAACGTCCTGACTTTC. As protein: CASSIIREAGANVLTF.

V and J are TRBV6-6 and TRBJ1-4; the match to TRBD1 covers 7 bases. The CDR3 length is 13 residues. J lost 11 bases, V lost 7 bases, and 10 bases had no gene match. CDR1 MNHNY and CDR2 SVGAGI come from the germline V gene (reference sequence). The CDR3 coding sequence is TGTGCCAGCATCGAGAGACAACAGGGGAAACTGTTTTTT. It yields the protein CASIERQQGKLFF.

The J gene is TRBJ2-5, the V gene TRBV7-9; TRBD2 aligns across 7 bases. The end of the DNA fits TRBJ2-7 better, so the J call may be wrong. Germline V gene data show CDR1 as SEHNR and CDR2 as FQNEAQ (reference sequence). This CDR3 spans 15 amino acids. CDR3 nucleotide sequence: TGTGCCAGCAGCTTAGCGGGAGGGAGGGCCTACGAGCAGTACTTC. This codes for CASSLAGGRAYEQYF.

The chain is built from TRBV10-3 and TRBJ2-1; TRBD2 aligns across 11 bases. This CDR3 has 17 residues. Germline V CDR1 and CDR2: ENHRY, SYGVKD. The V gene end was trimmed by 6 bases and the J gene end by 2 bases; junction bases not matched to a gene: 9. The CDR3 loop reads CAISPGTSGTPYNEQFF. The CDR3 DNA sequence: TGTGCCATCAGCCCGGGGACTAGCGGTACTCCCTACAATGAGCAGTTCTTC.

This rearrangement joins TRBV5-4 to TRBJ2-5; 7 positions match TRBD1. The CDR3 totals 15 residues. Germline loops: CDR1 SGHNT, CDR2 YYREEE (reference sequence). V dropped 1 base and J dropped 5; count of bases not matched to a gene: 8. CDR3: CASSLLSTGSETQYF. The CDR3 DNA reads TGTGCCAGCAGCTTGCTTTCGACAGGGTCGGAGACCCAGTACTTC. The full variable domain, completed using reference TRBV5-4 and TRBJ2-5, is ETGVTQSPTHLIKTRGQQVTLRCSSQSGHNTVSWYQQALGQGPQFIFQYYREEENGRGNFPPRFSGLQFPNYSSELNVNALELDDSALYLCASSLLSTGSETQYFGPGTRLLVL.